The 27 T cell receptor beta chains in this list originate from one sample, sequenced in a study of beta chain features in type 1 diabetes. Reverse transcribing all isolated RNA meant expressed TCRB transcripts were sequenced. Libraries were prepared by immunoSEQ multiplex PCR; TCRdb keeps only in-frame clonotypes and omits some of them. Among around 250,000 clones, 25% to 35% were seen once, and the ten largest hold roughly 4%. The sequencing input was central memory CD4+ T cells from blood. The origin of the receptors is a man aged 25 to 45 in good health.

In its sample, this clone was seen many times. The genes are TRBV15 and TRBJ2-1; 11 bases line up with TRBD2. This CDR3 is built from 15 residues. With V trimmed by 5 bases and J by 5 bases, 5 bases remained unmatched. Germline V gene sequence: CDR1 LNHNV, CDR2 YYDKDF (reference sequence). CDR3 bases: TGTGCCACCAGCCGGGGACTAGCGGAAAACAATGAGCAGTTCTTC. This translates into CATSRGLAENNEQFF.

This rearrangement joins TRBV7-9 to TRBJ2-2; tentative D call: TRBD1 (5 bases). The germline gives CDR1 SEHNR, CDR2 FQNEAQ (reference sequence). The CDR3 totals 17 residues. Trimming removed 5 bases at V and 6 bases at J, with 22 bases between. CDR3 protein: CASSPRPGRAPPGELFF. In nucleotides, the CDR3 is TGTGCCAGCAGCCCTAGGCCCGGCAGGGCTCCCCCCGGGGAGCTGTTTTTT.

V and J are TRBV15 and TRBJ2-1; 7 bases agree with TRBD2. The J segment lost 3 bases and the V segment lost 2 bases, leaving 4 bases of the junction unmatched. This CDR3 has 15 amino acids. Germline CDR1 LNHNV, CDR2 YYDKDF (reference sequence). CDR3: CATSRPERDYNEQFF. The CDR3 nucleotides read TGTGCCACCAGCAGACCCGAGCGGGACTACAATGAGCAGTTCTTC.

The CDR3 sequence: CASSPQGYEQFF. CDR3 sequence (DNA): TGTGCCAGCTCACCTCAGGGGTATGAGCAGTTCTTC. V gene TRBV18 combines with J gene TRBJ2-1; a possible D gene is TRBD1 (6 bases). V lost 3 bases to trimming and J lost 8 bases, with 8 bases between them. Germline V gene sequence: CDR1 KGHSH, CDR2 LQKENI. This CDR3 comprises 12 residues.

This chain joins TRBV4-1 and TRBJ2-5, with D maybe TRBD1 (5 bases). The CDR3 has 14 residues. The germline V gene has CDR1 MGHRA and CDR2 YSYEKL. Trimming pared 1 base from V and 4 bases from J, leaving 10 bases between. The CDR3 loop is CASSQVTELETQYF. As DNA, the CDR3 is TGCGCCAGCAGCCAAGTGACAGAACTAGAGACCCAGTACTTC.

This clone was counted between two and nine times. Other nucleotide sequences in the sample specify the same CDR3. The V call is TRBV29-1, the J call TRBJ2-7, with 8 bases fitting TRBD1. This CDR3 spans 12 amino acids. The V and J ends lost 5 bases and 3 bases, in that order; junction bases with no gene match: 3. Per the germline V gene, CDR1 is SQVTM and CDR2 is ANQGSEA. CDR3 DNA: TGCAGCGTTCGGACAGGGCACTACGAGCAGTACTTC. This translates into CSVRTGHYEQYF.

This clone was counted a few times. The CDR3 coding sequence is TGTGCCAGCAGGCCAACCGGGACAATTAATTCACCCCTCCACTTT. This encodes CASRPTGTINSPLHF. V and J are TRBV6-4 and TRBJ1-6, with D maybe TRBD1 (6 bases). The CDR3 covers 15 residues. The V gene's germline CDR1 is MRHNA and CDR2 SNTAGT. V lost 6 bases, J lost 6 bases, and 15 bases lay in between.

The chain uses TRBV18 and TRBJ2-2, with D possibly matching TRBD1 (5 bases). Trimming left V 3 bases short and J 1 base short, with 9 bases between. The germline gives CDR1 KGHSH, CDR2 LQKENI. The CDR3 contains 15 residues. The CDR3 nucleotides read TGTGCCAGCTCACCTGTTGACAGGAACACCGGGGAGCTGTTTTTT. The encoded protein is CASSPVDRNTGELFF.

There are a few counts of this clone. The chain uses TRBV14 and TRBJ2-4; TRBD1 is a possible D gene (5 bases). V dropped 1 base and J dropped 8 bases, with 6 bases sitting between them. Germline V gives CDR1 SGHDN, CDR2 FVKESK. The CDR3 is made up of 12 amino acids. The CDR3 DNA reads TGTGCCAGCAGCCAAGTAGGGGACATTCAGTACTTC. Amino acid sequence: CASSQVGDIQYF.

The V call is TRBV30, the J call TRBJ1-3; no clear D gene. The CDR3 has 13 residues. Germline CDR1 and CDR2: GTSNPN and SVGIG (reference sequence). Trimming took 4 bases from V and 2 from J, leaving 9 bases between them. CDR3 sequence: CAWNHDTGNTIYF. CDR3 sequence (DNA): TGTGCCTGGAACCACGATACTGGAAACACCATATATTTT.

The chain uses TRBV19 and TRBJ2-1, with 12 bases fitting TRBD2. CDR3 length: 14 amino acids. Germline CDR1 and CDR2: LNHDA and SQIVND (reference sequence). V dropped 8 bases and J dropped 9; count of bases not matched to a gene: 8. The CDR3 loop is CASAWTSGKGEQFF. The CDR3 DNA reads TGTGCCAGTGCCTGGACTAGCGGGAAGGGTGAGCAGTTCTTC.

The chain has TRBV9 and TRBJ2-4, with 13 bases lining up with TRBD2. There are 15 residues in the CDR3. V lost 4 bases to trimming and J lost 8 bases; unmatched junction nucleotides: 6. CDR1 is SGDLS, CDR2 YYNGEE, per germline. CDR3 in DNA: TGTGCCAGCAGCTCACGGACTAGCGGGAGAGACATTCAGTACTTC. Encoded protein: CASSSRTSGRDIQYF.

The chain carries TRBV9 and TRBJ2-1; 13 nucleotides match TRBD2. V shed 3 bases and J 8 bases; nucleotides not matched to a gene: 5. The CDR3 runs 15 residues. Per germline, CDR1 SGDLS and CDR2 YYNGEE. The CDR3 DNA reads TGTGCCAGCAGCGGAACTAGCGGGAGGGACGATGAGCAGTTCTTC. Protein product: CASSGTSGRDDEQFF.

In this sample, this clone turned up a few times. The chain combines TRBV11-2 with TRBJ2-5, with 14 nucleotides matching TRBD2. Germline CDR1 and CDR2: SGHAT and FQNNGV. CDR3 size: 16 residues. Trimming removed 5 bases from V and 7 bases from J; junction bases left unmatched: 9. CDR3: CASSPRGTSGRTTQYF. Here the CDR3 DNA reads TGTGCCAGCAGCCCTCGTGGGACTAGCGGGAGAACGACCCAGTACTTC.

The V gene is TRBV27, the J gene TRBJ2-7; 9 bases are shared with TRBD2. V was clipped by 4 bases and J by 0 bases; unmatched bases: 4. CDR1 is MNHEY, CDR2 SMNVEV, per germline (reference sequence). The CDR3 extends over 15 amino acids. CDR3 in amino acids: CASSSLAGTSYEQYF. In DNA, the CDR3 is TGTGCCAGCAGTTCGCTAGCGGGGACCTCCTACGAGCAGTACTTC.

The chain couples TRBV5-1 to TRBJ1-1, with 7 positions matching TRBD1. The CDR3 is 14 residues long. Per germline, CDR1 SGHRS and CDR2 YFSETQ. V lost 4 bases and J lost 8; bases outside the gene matches: 11. The CDR3 loop is CASSLMTGNLEAFF. CDR3 sequence (DNA): TGCGCCAGCAGCCTAATGACAGGGAACTTAGAAGCTTTCTTT.

The rearrangement uses TRBV7-2 and TRBJ1-5; TRBD1 is a possible D gene (6 bases). The CDR3 is made up of 14 amino acids. CDR1 SGHTA and CDR2 FQGNSA come from the germline V gene. The V gene lost 5 bases and the J gene lost 6 bases, with 14 bases spanning the gap. The CDR3 loop is CASSIQGESQPQHF. For the CDR3, the DNA is TGTGCCAGCAGCATACAGGGAGAGAGTCAGCCCCAGCATTTT. The complete variable domain, with remaining parts taken from reference TRBV7-2 and TRBJ1-5, reads GAGVSQSPSNKVTEKGKDVELRCDPISGHTALYWYRQSLGQGLEFLIYFQGNSAPDKSGLPSDRFSAERTGGSVSTLTIQRTQQEDSAVYLCASSIQGESQPQHFGDGTRLSIL.

The rearrangement links TRBV2 to TRBJ2-1; D is perhaps TRBD2 (6 bases). The CDR3 consists of 15 residues. Germline lookup yields CDR1 SNHLY and CDR2 FYNNEI. V lost 3 bases and J 0 bases, leaving 9 bases between the germline ends. This chain's CDR3 is CASSDWGDSYNEQFF. CDR3 nucleotides: TGTGCCAGCAGTGATTGGGGGGACTCCTACAATGAGCAGTTCTTC.

This clone occurred a few times. J is TRBJ2-7 and V is TRBV5-4; a weak D match, TRBD1 (5 bases). The CDR3 is 14 residues long. V was cut by 0 bases and J by 2 bases, with 9 bases left in between. CDR1 SGHNT and CDR2 YYREEE come from the germline V gene (reference sequence). This CDR3 is CASSLEAGPYEQYF. The CDR3 DNA reads TGTGCCAGCAGCTTGGAGGCAGGGCCCTACGAGCAGTACTTC.

CDR3 loop: CAWSVTGIYGYTF. In nucleotides, the CDR3 is TGTGCCTGGAGTGTAACAGGGATCTATGGCTACACCTTC. The V gene is TRBV30, the J gene TRBJ1-2; D is possibly TRBD1 (6 bases). The CDR3 loop spans 13 amino acids. V lost 0 bases and J lost 4, with 9 bases in between. CDR1 and CDR2 (germline): GTSNPN, SVGIG (reference sequence).

V and J are TRBV7-9 and TRBJ2-2; the D gene is possibly TRBD1 (5 bases). V was cut by 0 bases and J by 3 bases, with 11 bases left in between. Per germline, CDR1 SEHNR and CDR2 FQNEAQ (reference sequence). The CDR3 length is 16 residues. This chain's CDR3 is CASSLAGKGYTGELFF. The CDR3 coding sequence is TGTGCCAGCAGCTTAGCGGGGAAGGGGTACACCGGGGAGCTGTTTTTT. Drawing the rest from reference TRBV7-9 and TRBJ2-2, the complete variable domain is DTGVSQNPRHKITKRGQNVTFRCDPISEHNRLYWYRQTLGQGPEFLTYFQNEAQLEKSRLLSDRFSAERPKGSFSTLEIQRTEQGDSAMYLCASSLAGKGYTGELFFGEGSRLTVL.

A single count supports this clone. The V call is TRBV30, the J call TRBJ2-1, with 7 bases lining up with TRBD2. Trimming cost V 4 bases and J 7 bases; bases outside gene matches: 7. CDR3 size: 13 residues. CDR1 and CDR2 from the germline V gene are GTSNPN and SVGIG (reference sequence). The DNA of the CDR3 is TGTGCCTGGAACACCCTCGGGGGGAATGAGCAGTTCTTC. The encoded protein is CAWNTLGGNEQFF.

This clone has only a few counts. This chain links TRBV5-1 with TRBJ2-2; 8 nucleotides align to TRBD2. J was trimmed by 4 bases and V by 0 bases; bases with no gene match: 2. The length of the CDR3 is 15 residues. Germline loops: CDR1 SGHRS, CDR2 YFSETQ. The CDR3 nucleotides read TGCGCCAGCAGCTTGGGGAGCGGGAGCACCGGGGAGCTGTTTTTT. Protein sequence: CASSLGSGSTGELFF.

J is TRBJ2-5 and V is TRBV6-5, with a possible D match to TRBD1 (6 bases). CDR3 length: 15 residues. With 5 bases removed from V and 4 bases from J, the gap between germline ends came to 17 bases. Per the germline V gene, CDR1 is MNHEY and CDR2 is SVGAGI. The DNA for the CDR3 is TGTGCCAGCAGTCAGGGGACCACAAGGTCAGAGACCCAGTACTTC. Protein sequence: CASSQGTTRSETQYF.

This chain's CDR3 is CASSEVVFREPEKLFF. CDR3 DNA sequence: TGTGCCAGCAGTGAAGTAGTCTTCAGGGAACCCGAAAAACTGTTTTTT. This rearrangement joins TRBV2 to TRBJ1-4; D might be TRBD1 (5 bases). The V end was cut by 1 base, the J end by 8 bases, with 17 bases between. This CDR3 is built from 16 residues. CDR1 and CDR2 from the germline V gene are SNHLY and FYNNEI.

Only one count was recorded for this clone. The rearrangement uses TRBV7-2 and TRBJ1-2; D unclear. Germline-derived CDR1 and CDR2 are SGHTA and FQGNSA. This CDR3 is built from 15 residues. Trimming took 2 bases from V and 3 from J, leaving 13 bases between them. This CDR3 is CASSLRQGGHYGYTF. The DNA for the CDR3 is TGTGCCAGCAGCTTACGACAAGGCGGGCACTATGGCTACACCTTC.

This clone was seen at least ten times. The J gene is TRBJ1-1, the V gene TRBV29-1; D is uncertain. The CDR3 spans 12 residues. Germline V gives CDR1 SQVTM, CDR2 ANQGSEA. V lost 4 bases and J lost 2, with 8 bases in between. CDR3 coding DNA: TGCAGCGTTGGTTCCCACAACACTGAAGCTTTCTTT. Its translation: CSVGSHNTEAFF.